Shown below are 27 T cell receptor beta chains from a single sample sequenced in a study of low-dose radiotherapy and immunotherapy resistance in tumors. Alpha- and beta-chain coverage of first-strand cDNA came from TRAV- and TRBV-specific primers. TCR amplification ran approximately 22 PCR cycles using constant-region and V-primer adapter primers. TCRdb ran MiXCR on the reads and lists one entry per CDR3 protein. The data hold 13,000 to 15,000 distinct CDR3 sequences, with 65% to 75% observed a single time. The source of these receptors is a human donor with advanced metastatic prostate, ovarian, gallbladder or colorectal cancer (not recorded which). This table probably holds off-target reads from a library built for another chain.

This clonotype showed up just once. This chain uses TRBV10-2 with TRBJ2-5; 8 nucleotides agree with TRBD1. V lost 0 bases and J lost 7; bases outside the gene matches: 10. The CDR3 has 16 amino acids. Germline V gene data show CDR1 as WSHSY and CDR2 as SAAADI. The CDR3 spells CASSESAGGRFGTQYF. Written as DNA, the CDR3 is TGCGCCAGCAGTGAGTCCGCAGGGGGCCGGTTTGGGACCCAGTACTTC.

The chain uses TRBV6-8 and TRBJ2-3, with unresolved D. Deletions cut 6 bases from V and 0 bases from J, with 13 bases between. The CDR3 consists of 15 residues. The germline gives CDR1 MNHGY, CDR2 SAAAGT. The CDR3 DNA reads TGTGCCAGCAGCCGCGGAATCTCTAGCACAGATACGCAGTATTTT. Translation: CASSRGISSTDTQYF.

This clonotype has just a few counts. The V and J genes are TRBV11-1 and TRBJ1-1, with a tentative D call TRBD1 (5 bases). Looked up from germline, CDR1 is SGHAT and CDR2 is FQDESV (reference sequence). The CDR3 extends over 13 amino acids. V was shortened by 8 bases and J by 4 bases, with 14 bases between the two germline ends. The CDR3 region has the DNA TGTGCCAGCGGCAGGGTGATAGGCACTGAAGCTTTCTTT. It specifies CASGRVIGTEAFF.

In this sample, this clonotype turned up a few times. The chain couples TRBV7-2 to TRBJ2-3; 15 nucleotides align to TRBD2. Germline CDR1 and CDR2: SGHTA and FQGNSA. The V gene end was trimmed by 4 bases and the J gene end by 7 bases; junction bases not matched to a gene: 3. This CDR3 is built from 15 residues. The CDR3 DNA follows: TGTGCCAGCAGCTGGACTAGCGGGGGGGCTCATACGCAGTATTTT. Its translation is CASSWTSGGAHTQYF.

This clonotype appeared a single time. This chain links TRBV7-2 with TRBJ1-4; D is perhaps TRBD1 (5 bases). The V end was cut by 4 bases, the J end by 0 bases, with 12 bases between. The CDR3 has 16 amino acids. Germline CDR1 and CDR2: SGHTA and FQGNSA. The chain's CDR3 is CASSSGTLATNEKLFF. CDR3 in DNA: TGTGCCAGCAGCTCCGGGACGCTTGCAACTAATGAAAAACTGTTTTTT.

This clonotype appeared a few times. The rearrangement uses TRBV3-1 and TRBJ2-5; D unresolved. Germline lookup yields CDR1 LGHDT and CDR2 YNNKEL (reference sequence). V lost 5 bases and J lost 5, with 21 bases in between. The CDR3 runs to 16 residues. The CDR3 DNA sequence: TGTGCCAGCAGCAACCGCCCGGACCCACGCCATGAGACCCAGTACTTC. Its translation: CASSNRPDPRHETQYF.

The V call is TRBV10-3, the J call TRBJ1-2; no clear D gene. The CDR3 extends over 13 amino acids. V was shortened by 2 bases and J by 8 bases, with 12 bases between the two germline ends. Germline loops: CDR1 ENHRY, CDR2 SYGVKD. CDR3 sequence: CAISERKDGGYTF. In DNA form, the CDR3 reads TGTGCCATCAGTGAGAGGAAGGACGGAGGCTACACCTTC.

The rearrangement joins TRBV11-2 to TRBJ1-6; D is ambiguous. Germline V gene sequence: CDR1 SGHAT, CDR2 FQNNGV. The V end was cut by 0 bases, the J end by 16 bases, with 13 bases between. There are 13 residues in the CDR3. CDR3 in DNA: TGTGCCAGCAGCTTAGAAAGGGCGGGCTCTCTCCACTTT. It encodes CASSLERAGSLHF.

The chain joins TRBV5-3 to TRBJ2-1, with D maybe TRBD2 (7 bases). TRBV5-3 is an ORF, and what it does is uncertain. Trimming pared 8 bases from V and 6 bases from J, leaving 21 bases between. CDR3 size: 15 residues. The CDR3 bases are TGTGCCAGCTACGCCGGGGGCGGGGGCCCCAATGAGCAGTTCTTC. Translation: CASYAGGGGPNEQFF.

The chain has TRBV5-1 and TRBJ2-1; D is tentatively TRBD1 or TRBD2 (6 bases each). Trimming cost V 0 bases and J 4 bases, with 11 bases left between them. Germline V gives CDR1 SGHRS, CDR2 YFSETQ. This CDR3 spans 15 amino acids. The CDR3 sequence is CASSLEGGGYNEQFF. The CDR3 DNA sequence: TGCGCCAGCAGCTTGGAGGGGGGCGGATACAATGAGCAGTTCTTC.

The V gene is TRBV18, the J gene TRBJ2-1, with D maybe TRBD2 (5 bases). Germline V gene data show CDR1 as KGHSH and CDR2 as LQKENI. V lost 1 base to trimming and J lost 5 bases, with 9 bases between them. The CDR3 is made up of 14 amino acids. CDR3 DNA sequence: TGTGCCAGCTCACCACAGTCGGGGAACAATGAGCAGTTCTTC. Its protein product is CASSPQSGNNEQFF.

The rearrangement links TRBV6-2 or TRBV6-3 to TRBJ2-1, with a tentative D call TRBD1 (5 bases). The CDR3 sequence is 13 residues long. V was pared by 7 bases and J by 10 bases, with 17 bases between. Germline lookup yields CDR1 MNHEY and CDR2 SVGEGT. In nucleotides, the CDR3 is TGTGCCAGCATCCCAGGGTTAGGCTACGAGCAGTTCTTC. This sequence encodes CASIPGLGYEQFF.

The chain has TRBV4-2 and TRBJ2-1; 8 nucleotides match TRBD2. The CDR3 extends over 14 amino acids. Germline-derived CDR1 and CDR2 are LGHNA and YNFKEQ. V dropped 8 bases and J dropped 7; count of bases not matched to a gene: 10. CDR3 in amino acids: CASGGLELWNEQFF. CDR3 sequence (DNA): TGTGCCAGCGGGGGACTAGAACTCTGGAATGAGCAGTTCTTC.

This sequence joins TRBV20-1 and TRBJ2-2, with D possibly matching TRBD1 (5 bases). V was shortened by 0 bases and J by 4 bases, with 18 bases between the two germline ends. The CDR3 extends over 17 amino acids. Germline V CDR1 and CDR2: DFQATT, SNEGSKA (reference sequence). This CDR3 is CSARDGQGSLLTGELFF. The CDR3 DNA follows: TGCAGTGCTAGAGATGGTCAGGGAAGTCTCCTCACCGGGGAGCTGTTTTTT.

The chain combines TRBV5-1 with TRBJ1-1, with D possibly TRBD1 on 5 matching bases. CDR1 is SGHRS, CDR2 YFSETQ, per germline. V lost 3 bases, J lost 0 bases, and 18 bases lay in between. The CDR3 spans 17 residues. The CDR3 region has the DNA TGCGCCAGCAGCTACTTACAATCGACAGACATGAACACTGAAGCTTTCTTT. This gives the protein CASSYLQSTDMNTEAFF.

The rearrangement joins TRBV19 to TRBJ2-1, with D perhaps TRBD1 or TRBD2 (6 bases each). Germline V gene data show CDR1 as LNHDA and CDR2 as SQIVND (reference sequence). The V and J ends lost 2 bases and 7 bases respectively, with 12 bases between them. The CDR3 runs 14 residues. The CDR3 region is CASSIIQGGNEQFF. The CDR3 coding sequence is TGTGCCAGTAGTATAATTCAAGGGGGGAATGAGCAGTTCTTC.

The chain has TRBV12-3 or TRBV12-4 and TRBJ2-5; D unclear. The CDR3 is 10 amino acids. Trimming stripped 6 bases from V and 8 bases from J, with 7 bases between. Written as DNA, the CDR3 is TGTGCCAGCAGCTCAGGAACCCAGTACTTC. This codes for CASSSGTQYF.

V usage is TRBV27 and J usage is TRBJ2-1; tentative D call: TRBD2 (5 bases). This CDR3 contains 16 residues. In germline, CDR1 is MNHEY, CDR2 SMNVEV (reference sequence). Trimming stripped 0 bases from V and 4 bases from J, with 13 bases between. The CDR3, as DNA: TGTGCCAGCAGTTTATCGAGAAGCGGCATATACAATGAGCAGTTCTTC. This translates into CASSLSRSGIYNEQFF.

V gene TRBV4-2 combines with J gene TRBJ2-3, with TRBD1 matching over 9 bases. Germline loops: CDR1 LGHNA, CDR2 YNFKEQ. This CDR3 region has 15 residues. V was pared by 2 bases and J by 1 base, with 1 base of the junction left unmatched. The CDR3 nucleotides read TGTGCCAGCAGCCAACGGGACAGGGGCACAGATACGCAGTATTTT. It specifies CASSQRDRGTDTQYF.

CDR3 region: CASSPFGPNTEAFF. DNA of the CDR3: TGTGCCAGCTCACCTTTCGGACCTAACACTGAAGCTTTCTTT. The chain has TRBV18 and TRBJ1-1, with no clear D. Trimming shortened V by 3 bases and J by 2 bases, and 10 bases separated the two germline ends. Germline CDR1 and CDR2: KGHSH and LQKENI. This CDR3 comprises 14 residues.

The V and J genes are TRBV6-1 and TRBJ2-3; a weak D match, TRBD1 (5 bases). The V end lost 7 bases, the J end lost 0 bases, and 11 bases lay between the germline ends. The length of the CDR3 is 14 residues. The V gene's germline CDR1 is MNHNS and CDR2 SASEGT. The CDR3 DNA follows: TGTGCCAGCATGGCAGGGCTTAGCACAGATACGCAGTATTTT. Protein: CASMAGLSTDTQYF.

V is TRBV30 and J is TRBJ1-5; tentatively, D is TRBD1 (6 bases). V was shortened by 1 base and J by 2 bases, with 15 bases between the two germline ends. The CDR3 spans 16 residues. Germline lookup yields CDR1 GTSNPN and CDR2 SVGIG (reference sequence). In DNA form, the CDR3 reads TGTGCCTGGAGTGGGAAACAGGGTTTTGGCAATCAGCCCCAGCATTTT. Encoded protein: CAWSGKQGFGNQPQHF.

This clonotype was seen only a few times. This chain links TRBV11-2 with TRBJ2-2, with D possibly being TRBD2 (6 bases). The CDR3 is 16 amino acids. V was shortened by 2 bases and J by 5 bases, with 15 bases between the two germline ends. Per germline, CDR1 SGHAT and CDR2 FQNNGV. In DNA, the CDR3 is TGTGCCAGCAGCTTACGGCGGGGTGGAAATACCGGGGAGCTGTTTTTT. This translates into CASSLRRGGNTGELFF.

The V call is TRBV7-6, the J call TRBJ2-7; TRBD2 might be the D (5 bases). Germline V gene data show CDR1 as SGHVS and CDR2 as FNYEAQ. Between the trimmed V and J ends, which lost 0 bases and 5 bases, there was a span of 8 bases. The length of the CDR3 is 13 residues. The CDR3, as DNA: TGTGCCAGCAGCTTAGCCCCGGGAAACGAGCAGTACTTC. Its translation: CASSLAPGNEQYF.

The rearrangement uses TRBV24-1 and TRBJ2-1; D may correspond to TRBD1 or TRBD2 (7 bases each). The V and J ends lost 4 bases and 8 bases respectively, with 17 bases between them. CDR3 size: 15 residues. CDR1 is KGHDR and CDR2 is SFDVKD in the germline V gene. CDR3 nucleotides: TGTGCCACCAGTGACCCTTCGACAGGGAGGGATGAGCAGTTCTTC. This sequence encodes CATSDPSTGRDEQFF.

This clonotype was counted a few times. The chain recombines TRBV11-2 with TRBJ2-7, with 9 bases aligning to TRBD2. Unmatched junction bases numbered 3, after V lost 1 base and J lost 2 bases. Germline V lookup: CDR1 SGHAT, CDR2 FQNNGV. This CDR3 has 15 amino acids. The CDR3 protein is CASSLASGEPYEQYF. The CDR3 DNA is TGTGCCAGCAGCTTAGCTAGCGGGGAGCCCTACGAGCAGTACTTC. The full variable domain, completed using reference TRBV11-2 and TRBJ2-7, is EAGVAQSPRYKIIEKRQSVAFWCNPISGHATLYWYQQILGQGPKLLIQFQNNGVVDDSQLPKDRFSAERLKGVDSTLKIQPAKLEDSAVYLCASSLASGEPYEQYFGPGTRLTVT.

This sequence joins TRBV19 and TRBJ1-3; D unclear. The ends were cut back, 7 bases at V and 2 bases at J, with 6 bases in the middle. CDR1 is LNHDA, CDR2 SQIVND, per germline (reference sequence). This CDR3 contains 12 residues. The CDR3: CASTGAGNTIYF. The CDR3 DNA follows: TGTGCCAGTACCGGCGCTGGAAACACCATATATTTT.